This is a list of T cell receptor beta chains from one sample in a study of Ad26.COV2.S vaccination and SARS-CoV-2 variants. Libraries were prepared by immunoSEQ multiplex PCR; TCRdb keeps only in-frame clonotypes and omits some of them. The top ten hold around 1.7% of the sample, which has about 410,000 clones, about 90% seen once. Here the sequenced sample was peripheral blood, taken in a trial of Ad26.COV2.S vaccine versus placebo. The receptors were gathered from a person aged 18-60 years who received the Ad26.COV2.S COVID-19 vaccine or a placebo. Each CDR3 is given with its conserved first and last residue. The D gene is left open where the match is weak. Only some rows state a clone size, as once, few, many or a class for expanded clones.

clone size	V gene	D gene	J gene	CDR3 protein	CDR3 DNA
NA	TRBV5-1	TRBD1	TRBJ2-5	CASILGQGRGFGQETQYF	TGCGCCAGCATTCTGGGACAGGGACGGGGATTTGGGCAAGAGACCCAGTACTTC
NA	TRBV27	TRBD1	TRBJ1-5	CASSLLGQGGGMYQPQHF	TGTGCCAGCAGTTTGCTAGGTCAGGGGGGAGGGATGTATCAGCCCCAGCATTTT
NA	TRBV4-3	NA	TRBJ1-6	CASSQDSLDTNSPLHF	TGCGCCAGCAGCCAAGATTCATTGGACACCAATTCACCCCTCCACTTT
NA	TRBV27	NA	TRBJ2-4	CASSLADKNIQYF	TGTGCCAGCAGTTTAGCAGACAAAAACATTCAGTACTTC
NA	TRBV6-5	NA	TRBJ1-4	CASSYGREREKLFF	TGTGCCAGCAGTTACGGCAGGGAGAGGGAAAAACTGTTTTTT
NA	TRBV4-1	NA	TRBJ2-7	CASSQGRAYEQYF	TGCGCCAGCAGCCAAGGGAGGGCCTACGAGCAGTACTTC
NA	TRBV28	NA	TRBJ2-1	CASGDWGEQFF	TGTGCCAGCGGGGATTGGGGTGAGCAGTTCTTC
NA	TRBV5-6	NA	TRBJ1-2	CASSLRSEYGYTF	TGTGCCAGCAGCTTGCGTAGCGAATATGGCTACACCTTC
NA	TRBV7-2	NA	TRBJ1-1	CASAPGPPEAFF	TGTGCCAGCGCTCCGGGGCCGCCTGAAGCTTTCTTT
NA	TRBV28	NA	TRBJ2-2	CASIPRASNTGELFF	TGTGCCAGCATCCCCAGGGCCTCGAACACCGGGGAGCTGTTTTTT
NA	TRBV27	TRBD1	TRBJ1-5	CASSGTGGRFGNQPQHF	TGTGCCAGCTCTGGGACAGGGGGACGTTTTGGCAATCAGCCCCAGCATTTT
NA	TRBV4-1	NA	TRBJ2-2	CASSQDGAGELFF	TGCGCCAGCAGCCAAGATGGCGCCGGGGAGCTGTTTTTT
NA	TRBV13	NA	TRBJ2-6	CASSLQGESSGANVLTF	TGTGCCAGCAGCTTACAAGGTGAAAGCTCTGGGGCCAACGTCCTGACTTTC
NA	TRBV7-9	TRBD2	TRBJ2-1	CASSSYPLAGRDEQFF	TGTGCCAGCAGCTCCTATCCACTAGCGGGGAGGGATGAGCAGTTCTTC
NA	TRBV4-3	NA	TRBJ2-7	CASSQEGQSDSEQYF	TGCGCCAGCAGCCAAGAGGGCCAGTCGGATAGCGAGCAGTACTTC
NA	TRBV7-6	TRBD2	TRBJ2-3	CASSSRTSGGRADTQYF	TGTGCCAGCAGCTCCCGGACTAGCGGGGGGAGGGCAGATACGCAGTATTTT
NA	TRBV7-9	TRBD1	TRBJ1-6	CASSGDRDNSPLHF	TGTGCCAGCAGTGGGGACAGAGATAATTCACCCCTCCACTTT
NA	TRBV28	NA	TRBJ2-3	CASSPGALNLADTQYF	TGTGCCAGCAGCCCAGGGGCGCTTAATCTTGCGGATACGCAGTATTTT
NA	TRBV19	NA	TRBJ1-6	CASREGLRNSPLHF	TGTGCCAGTAGAGAGGGTCTTCGAAATTCACCCCTCCACTTT
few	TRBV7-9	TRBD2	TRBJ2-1	CASSLFPSGGSYNEQFF	TGTGCCAGCAGCTTATTCCCTAGCGGGGGCTCCTACAATGAGCAGTTCTTC
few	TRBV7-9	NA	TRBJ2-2	CASNLAGELFF	TGTGCCAGCAACCTAGCCGGGGAGCTGTTTTTT
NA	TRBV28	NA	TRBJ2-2	CASRAGLGELFF	TGTGCCAGCAGGGCAGGCTTGGGGGAGCTGTTTTTT
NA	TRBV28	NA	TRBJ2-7	CASTRGFPTSSSYEQYF	TGTGCCAGCACCAGAGGGTTCCCCACTTCTAGCTCCTACGAGCAGTACTTC
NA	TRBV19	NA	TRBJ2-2	CASTIGPMNTGELFF	TGTGCCAGTACGATAGGGCCAATGAACACCGGGGAGCTGTTTTTT
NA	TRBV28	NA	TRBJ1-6	CASSLSGSYNSPLHF	TGTGCCAGCAGTTTGTCTGGGTCCTATAATTCACCCCTCCACTTT
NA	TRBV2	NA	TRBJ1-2	CASSEVRDSGYTF	TGTGCCAGCAGTGAAGTGAGGGACTCTGGCTACACCTTC
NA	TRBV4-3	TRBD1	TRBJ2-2	CASSQDRQGGRTGTGELFF	TGCGCCAGCAGCCAAGATAGACAGGGGGGCCGGACAGGGACCGGGGAGCTGTTTTTT
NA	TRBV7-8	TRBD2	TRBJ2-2	CASSTLAGELTGELFF	TGTGCCAGCAGCACTTTAGCGGGGGAGCTCACCGGGGAGCTGTTTTTT
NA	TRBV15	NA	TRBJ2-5	CATSTGGLGQETQYF	TGTGCCACCAGTACCGGAGGTCTGGGACAAGAGACCCAGTACTTC
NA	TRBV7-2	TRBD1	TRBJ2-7	CASSLRTGRNEQYF	TGTGCCAGCAGCTTACGGACAGGGAGGAACGAGCAGTACTTC
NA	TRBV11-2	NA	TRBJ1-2	CASSLESAAWHYGYTF	TGTGCCAGCAGCTTAGAATCGGCCGCCTGGCACTATGGCTACACCTTC
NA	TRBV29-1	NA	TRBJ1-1	CSVVGGRGTEAFF	TGCAGCGTTGTAGGGGGAAGGGGGACTGAAGCTTTCTTT
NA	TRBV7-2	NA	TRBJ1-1	CATIPTGNTEAFF	TGTGCCACCATACCGACAGGGAACACTGAAGCTTTCTTT
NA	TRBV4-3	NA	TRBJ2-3	CASSKGAARREQTDTQYF	TGCGCCAGCAGCAAAGGGGCGGCGAGGCGGGAACAAACAGATACGCAGTATTTT
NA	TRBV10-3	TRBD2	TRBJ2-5	CAISASAGDQETQYF	TGTGCCATCAGTGCTTCGGCGGGGGACCAAGAGACCCAGTACTTC
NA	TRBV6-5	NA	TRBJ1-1	CAGWENTEAFF	TGTGCCGGTTGGGAGAACACTGAAGCTTTCTTT